Listed below are T cell receptor beta chains from one sample, sequenced in a study of CD8 T cells in ankylosing spondylitis. TCRdb called the 5' RACE reads again in MiXCR, with one record for every CDR3 protein. The top ten clones hold approximately 0.51% of a sample with around 890,000 distinct CDR3 sequences, over 9.5% of them seen once. Sequencing input: blood, either unsorted or a sorted T cell fraction (not recorded which). The receptors derive from a male donor with ankylosing spondylitis. Each CDR3 is given with its conserved first and last residue. The D gene is left open where the match is weak. Size values are once, few and many counts, or a class for expanded clones, and some rows have none.

V,D,size,J,DNA,CDR3
TRBV10-3,.,.,TRBJ2-6,TGTGCCATCAGCCCCGGCATCTCTGGGGCCAACGTCCTGACTTTC,CAISPGISGANVLTF
TRBV20-1,TRBD1,few,TRBJ1-6,TGCAGTGCTAGAGATGAGGGACAGGGGAGCTCCTATAATTCACCCCTCCACTTT,CSARDEGQGSSYNSPLHF
TRBV18,.,.,TRBJ1-4,TGTGCCAGCTCGCCACCAGGGAGCGAAAAACTGTTTTTT,CASSPPGSEKLFF
TRBV6-2/TRBV6-3,.,many,TRBJ2-1,TGTGCCAGCAGTCCACGCAGACCGGTTGAGCAGTTCTTC,CASSPRRPVEQFF
TRBV5-1,.,many,TRBJ2-3,TGCGCCAGCAGTCCGGACAGACCTACAGATACGCAGTATTTT,CASSPDRPTDTQYF
TRBV20-1,.,few,TRBJ1-2,TGCAGTGCTAGCCCACAGACGGTTAACTATGGCTACACCTTC,CSASPQTVNYGYTF
TRBV7-8,TRBD1,.,TRBJ2-1,TGTGCCAGCAGCTTGAGCATTCAGGGGGCTCGGTGGTTCTTC,CASSLSIQGARWFF
TRBV6-1,.,few,TRBJ2-1,TGTGCCAGCAGAGTCGACAACTACAATGAGCAGTTCTTC,CASRVDNYNEQFF
TRBV7-2,.,many,TRBJ1-1,TGTGCCAGCAGCTTAGCGGACAGACTGAACACTGAAGCTTTCTTT,CASSLADRLNTEAFF
TRBV28,TRBD2,.,TRBJ2-3,TGTGCCAGCAGTCTAGCGGTCCTCACAGATACGCAGTATTTT,CASSLAVLTDTQYF
TRBV15,TRBD1,.,TRBJ2-1,TGTGCCACCAGCAGACTACAGGGGATGTACAATGAGCAGTTCTTC,CATSRLQGMYNEQFF
TRBV5-6,TRBD1,.,TRBJ1-1,TGTGCCAGCAGCCGATACGAACAGGGGGTGAACACTGAAGCTTTCTTT,CASSRYEQGVNTEAFF
TRBV18,TRBD1,.,TRBJ2-7,TGTGCCAGCACGGGACAGGGGAAAGACGAGCAGTACTTC,CASTGQGKDEQYF
TRBV20-1,.,few,TRBJ2-5,TGCAGTGCTAGGGTCTTTGGCCCCAACCAAGAGACCCAGTACTTC,CSARVFGPNQETQYF
TRBV6-1,.,few,TRBJ1-1,TGTGCCAGCAGGGAAATTTGGGGCAGTGAAGCTTTCTTT,CASREIWGSEAFF